The subject of this entry is one T cell receptor (beta chain). Its antigen remains unknown. This entry belongs to a study of regulatory T cells in long-lasting Graves disease. Study-wide findings and caveats: Accuracy may have been reduced by the small sample size. Persistent patients shared more public clonotypes (2,741) than newly diagnosed patients (966).

Time point reported: persistent/refractory GD, antithyroid drugs over 5 years with positive TRAb. Preparation of the TCR library used RNA extracted from PBMCs. Graves' disease diagnosis used American Thyroid Association guidelines. Germline loops: CDR1 MNHNS, CDR2 SASEGT. This CDR3 contains 15 residues. V was pared by 6 bases and J by 3 bases, with 15 bases between. Libraries of TCR beta came from iRepertoire HTBI primers plus Arm-PCR of CDR3 regions. TCRdb re-called the multiplex PCR reads with MiXCR, one entry per CDR3 protein. This table has about 420,000 distinct CDR3 sequences, roughly a quarter appearing once.

The clonotype originates from a female donor with Graves disease. The chain combines TRBV6-1 with TRBJ1-5; D gene unclear. Source: peripheral blood mononuclear cells (PBMCs), taken when the disease was refractory, from a patient treated with antithyroid drugs. The CDR3 DNA sequence: TGTGCCAGCAGCGAGAGAGACAATGTCAATCAGCCCCAGCATTTT. Its protein is CASSERDNVNQPQHF.